The rows below give T cell receptor beta chains drawn from one sample of a study of cytomegalovirus exposure and HLA in healthy donors. TCRdb keeps only in-frame clones here, not all; method: immunoSEQ multiplex PCR. The table records 200,000 to 250,000 clones, 82% of them present only once. The material sequenced was PBMCs. The receptors here all came from a woman in her thirties or forties in good health and CMV-seropositive. Both conserved end residues are trimmed from each CDR3. The order of the fields is D gene, J gene, V gene, CDR3 protein. A D gene is named only where the DNA matches it firmly.

>-|TRBJ2-2|TRBV19
ASTRGTGELF
>-|TRBJ1-4|TRBV28
ASSRRGADKLF
>TRBD2|TRBJ2-1|TRBV7-6
ASSLSGGSSGIDEQF
>-|TRBJ1-2|TRBV19
ASSIAENYGYT
>TRBD1|TRBJ1-1|TRBV27
ASSSDPGTGARTNTEAF
>TRBD1|TRBJ1-3|TRBV5-4
ASSQKDRAKGNTIY
>-|TRBJ2-1|TRBV2
ASSPTDSYNEQF
>TRBD2|TRBJ2-2|TRBV4-2
ASSQAGTSGNTGELF
>TRBD2|TRBJ2-1|TRBV6-4
ASSRLAGVYNEQF
>TRBD1|TRBJ1-1|TRBV5-4
ASSSGQALNTEAF
>TRBD1|TRBJ1-1|TRBV25-1
ASNRGYTEAF
>-|TRBJ2-1|TRBV5-4
ASSRGLKDNEQF
>-|TRBJ2-7|TRBV10-3
ATRVGGADEQY
>-|TRBJ1-1|TRBV27
ASGLTGQPTEAF
>TRBD2|TRBJ2-7|TRBV9
ASGGDFSYEQY
>-|TRBJ2-7|TRBV5-1
ASSFGGGGYEQY
>TRBD1|TRBJ1-1|TRBV15
ATSRDYFGQGARTEAF
>-|TRBJ1-2|TRBV5-8
ASSFNTRTRNYGYT
>-|-|TRBV5-4
ASSLTGLHDEQY
>TRBD2|TRBJ2-1|TRBV7-2
ASSRTRANEQF
>-|TRBJ2-7|TRBV6-5
ASSYSGGLATGEQY
>-|TRBJ2-6|TRBV7-2
ASSERTGLQGANVLT
>-|TRBJ1-1|TRBV6-5
ASSYGGHQNTEAF
>-|TRBJ2-3|TRBV9
ASSTRPALRGNTQY
>-|TRBJ2-3|TRBV5-8
ASSLGAGQGADTQY